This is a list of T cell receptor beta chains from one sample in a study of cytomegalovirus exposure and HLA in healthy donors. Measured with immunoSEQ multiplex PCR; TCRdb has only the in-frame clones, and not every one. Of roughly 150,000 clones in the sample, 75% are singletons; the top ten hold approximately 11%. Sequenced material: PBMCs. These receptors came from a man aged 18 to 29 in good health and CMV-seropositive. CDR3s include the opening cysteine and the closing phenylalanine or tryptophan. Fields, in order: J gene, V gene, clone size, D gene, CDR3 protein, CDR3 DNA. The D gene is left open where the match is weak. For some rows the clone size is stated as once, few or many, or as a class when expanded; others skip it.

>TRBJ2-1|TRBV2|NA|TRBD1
CASSESTGDNEQFF
TGTGCCAGCAGTGAATCGACAGGGGACAATGAGCAGTTCTTC
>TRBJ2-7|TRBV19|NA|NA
CASSQGSRPNEQYF
TGTGCCAGTAGTCAAGGTAGCCGTCCTAACGAGCAGTACTTC
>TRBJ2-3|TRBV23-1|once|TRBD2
CASSFKREPGTDTQYF
TGCGCCAGCAGTTTTAAGCGGGAGCCGGGCACAGATACGCAGTATTTT
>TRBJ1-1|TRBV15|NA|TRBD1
CATSPWGGQGGIAEAFF
TGTGCCACCAGCCCTTGGGGGGGACAGGGGGGAATCGCTGAAGCTTTCTTT
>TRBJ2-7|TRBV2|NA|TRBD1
CASSGLQGALNEQYF
TGTGCCAGCAGTGGTCTCCAGGGGGCTCTGAACGAGCAGTACTTC
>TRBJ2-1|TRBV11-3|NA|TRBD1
CASSYGQGTYNGQFF
TGTGCCAGCAGCTACGGACAGGGAACTTACAATGGGCAGTTCTTC
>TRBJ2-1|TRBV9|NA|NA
CASRGGGAVNEQFF
TGTGCCAGCAGAGGGGGAGGGGCTGTCAATGAGCAGTTCTTC
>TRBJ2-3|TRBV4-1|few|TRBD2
CASSQGRAGEKATQYF
TGCGCCAGCAGCCAAGGGCGAGCGGGAGAAAAAGCTACGCAGTATTTT
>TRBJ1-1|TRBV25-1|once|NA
CASSEYEAIEAFF
TGTGCCAGCAGTGAATACGAGGCTATTGAAGCTTTCTTT
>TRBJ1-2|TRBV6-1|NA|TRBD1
CASSEDRGYGYTF
TGTGCCAGCAGTGAAGACAGGGGCTATGGCTACACCTTC
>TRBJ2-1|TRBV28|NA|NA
CASSPPAADTYNEQFF
TGTGCCAGCAGTCCGCCGGCAGCGGATACCTACAATGAGCAGTTCTTC
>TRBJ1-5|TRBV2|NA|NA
CASSTQRNSNQPQHF
TGTGCCAGCAGTACCCAGCGTAATAGCAATCAGCCCCAGCATTTT
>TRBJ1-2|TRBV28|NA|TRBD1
CASSSGGNRGFFDGYTF
TGTGCCAGCAGTTCAGGAGGTAACAGGGGGTTCTTTGATGGCTACACCTTC
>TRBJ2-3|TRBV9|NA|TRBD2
CASSARGLAGGLGDTQYF
TGTGCCAGCAGCGCCCGAGGACTAGCGGGAGGCTTGGGAGATACGCAGTATTTT
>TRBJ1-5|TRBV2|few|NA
CASSLGGQPQHF
TGTGCCAGCAGCTTAGGGGGTCAGCCCCAGCATTTT
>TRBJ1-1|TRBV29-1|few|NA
CSVEGGRTAFF
TGCAGCGTTGAGGGGGGGCGTACGGCTTTCTTT
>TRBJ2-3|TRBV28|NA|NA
CASQAASTDTQYF
TGTGCCAGCCAGGCAGCTAGCACAGATACGCAGTATTTT
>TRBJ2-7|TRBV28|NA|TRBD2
CASSRAGGAYEQYF
TGTGCCAGCAGTCGCGCGGGGGGGGCCTACGAGCAGTACTTC
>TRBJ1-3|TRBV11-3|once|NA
CASSEGIRHTIYF
TGTGCCAGCAGCGAAGGAATCAGGCACACCATATATTTT
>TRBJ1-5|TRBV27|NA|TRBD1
CASSPTGGYNQPQHF
TGTGCCAGCAGCCCGACAGGGGGCTATAATCAGCCCCAGCATTTT
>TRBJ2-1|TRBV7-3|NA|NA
CASSSTPTGLGNEQFF
TGTGCCAGCAGCTCGACACCTACAGGGTTGGGTAATGAGCAGTTCTTC
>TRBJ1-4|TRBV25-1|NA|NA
CAGSGTLGGGSSGEKLFF
TGTGCCGGCAGTGGGACCCTGGGGGGAGGCTCAAGCGGGGAAAAACTGTTTTTT
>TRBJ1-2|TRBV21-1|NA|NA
CASSKALTAAAPRNYGYTF
TGTGCCAGCAGCAAAGCGCTAACGGCGGCGGCCCCTCGGAACTATGGCTACACCTTC
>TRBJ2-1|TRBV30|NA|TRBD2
CAWRGASGILNEQFF
TGTGCCTGGAGGGGGGCTAGCGGGATCCTCAATGAGCAGTTCTTC
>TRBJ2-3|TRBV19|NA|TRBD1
CASSILGQGNTDTQYF
TGTGCCAGTAGTATATTGGGACAGGGTAACACAGATACGCAGTATTTT
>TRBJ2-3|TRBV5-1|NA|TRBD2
CASSVAGSTDTQYF
TGCGCCAGCAGCGTAGCGGGGAGCACAGATACGCAGTATTTT
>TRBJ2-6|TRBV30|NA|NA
CACQIRLGANVLTF
TGTGCCTGCCAGATCCGACTTGGGGCCAACGTCCTGACTTTC
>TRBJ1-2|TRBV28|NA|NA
CASSLLAGNYGYTF
TGTGCCAGCAGTTTATTGGCAGGGAACTATGGCTACACCTTC
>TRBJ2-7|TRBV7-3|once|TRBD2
CASSLAGGAYEQYF
TGTGCCAGCAGCTTAGCGGGAGGGGCGTATGAGCAGTACTTC
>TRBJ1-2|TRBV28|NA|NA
CASSSSGVYGYTF
TGTGCCAGCAGTTCATCTGGAGTCTATGGCTACACCTTC
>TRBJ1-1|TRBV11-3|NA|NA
CASSLAGRREAFF
TGTGCCAGCAGCTTGGCCGGGAGGCGTGAAGCTTTCTTT
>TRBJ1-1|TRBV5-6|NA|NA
CASSFGESTEAFF
TGTGCCAGCAGCTTTGGGGAGAGCACTGAAGCTTTCTTT